Each of the 14 T cell receptor beta chains below was sequenced from the same sample in a study of blood T cell repertoires in COVID-19. TCRdb's copy holds only in-frame clones and misses some; the assay was immunoSEQ multiplex PCR. This table holds fewer than 95,000 clones, about four fifths found once. Input material: peripheral blood. The source of these receptors is a human donor in a cohort sampled during active COVID-19.

The rearrangement links TRBV7-8 to TRBJ2-2, with D possibly being TRBD2 (6 bases). The CDR3 sequence is 16 residues long. Germline V gene lookup returns CDR1 SGHVS and CDR2 FQNEAQ. Trimming took off 5 bases at V and 4 bases at J, with 17 bases between the two ends. The CDR3 coding sequence is TGTGCCAGCAGCCCAACCGGGACGGGGGTCACCGGGGAGCTGTTTTTT. Encoded protein: CASSPTGTGVTGELFF.

The V call is TRBV7-9, the J call TRBJ2-1; TRBD2 aligns across 8 bases. The CDR3 is 17 residues long. Germline V gene sequence: CDR1 SEHNR, CDR2 FQNEAQ (reference sequence). The trim removed 5 bases at V and 0 bases at J, leaving 9 bases unmatched. As DNA, the CDR3 is TGTGCCAGCAGCCCTAGAGCGGGGGACCTCTCCTACAATGAGCAGTTCTTC. Its protein is CASSPRAGDLSYNEQFF. The whole variable domain, remainder taken from reference TRBV7-9 and TRBJ2-1, is DTGVSQNPRHKITKRGQNVTFRCDPISEHNRLYWYRQTLGQGPEFLTYFQNEAQLEKSRLLSDRFSAERPKGSFSTLEIQRTEQGDSAMYLCASSPRAGDLSYNEQFFGPGTRLTVL.

V is TRBV7-2 and J is TRBJ1-2; TRBD1 matches 8 bases. CDR3 size: 13 residues. V shed 5 bases and J 5 bases; nucleotides not matched to a gene: 4. Germline assignment: CDR1 SGHTA and CDR2 FQGNSA. The CDR3 here is CASSPQGAYGYTF. Written as DNA, the CDR3 is TGTGCCAGCAGCCCGCAGGGGGCATATGGCTACACCTTC.

The rearrangement joins TRBV24-1 to TRBJ2-1; 8 positions match TRBD2. Unmatched junction bases numbered 14, after V lost 5 bases and J lost 9 bases. The CDR3 has 16 amino acids. Germline CDR1 and CDR2: KGHDR and SFDVKD. The CDR3 loop reads CATSVLRGGLPSEQFF. The CDR3, as DNA: TGTGCCACCAGTGTCCTTCGGGGGGGACTACCCAGTGAGCAGTTCTTC.

The chain combines TRBV3-1 (or the pseudogene TRBV3-2) with TRBJ2-1, with 12 bases lining up with TRBD2. In germline, CDR1 is LGHDT, CDR2 YNNKEL (reference sequence). The CDR3 spans 16 residues. J lost 15 bases, V lost 4 bases, and 16 bases had no gene match. CDR3 amino acids: CASSPGTSGRLGNLFF. For the CDR3, the DNA is TGTGCCAGCAGCCCCGGGACTAGCGGGCGCCTGGGGAATCTGTTCTTC.

The rearrangement uses TRBV7-8 and TRBJ2-2, with 7 bases aligning to TRBD1. The CDR3 is 16 residues long. The germline V gene encodes CDR1 SGHVS and CDR2 FQNEAQ. Trimming cost V 4 bases and J 6 bases; bases outside gene matches: 11. In DNA form, the CDR3 reads TGTGCCAGCAGCTCAGGTCCGGGACAGCTATCCGGGGAGCTGTTTTTT. The encoded protein is CASSSGPGQLSGELFF.

This clone was counted a single time. This chain links TRBV9 with TRBJ2-3, with D unclear. Germline values: CDR1 SGDLS, CDR2 YYNGEE. V gave up 4 bases and J gave up 1 base, with 16 bases separating them. The CDR3 covers 16 residues. CDR3 amino acids: CASSLGLSVGTDTQYF. The DNA for the CDR3 is TGTGCCAGCAGCTTAGGGTTATCGGTGGGCACAGATACGCAGTATTTT.

This clone has a handful of counts. V gene TRBV9 combines with J gene TRBJ2-7, with D tentatively TRBD1 (5 bases). V lost 0 bases to trimming and J lost 1 base, with 14 bases between them. The germline V gene has CDR1 SGDLS and CDR2 YYNGEE. The CDR3 consists of 16 residues. The CDR3 sequence is CASSVGLRGGSYEQYF. CDR3 DNA sequence: TGTGCCAGCAGCGTAGGTCTAAGGGGTGGGTCCTACGAGCAGTACTTC.

This clone came up a few times. Germline and junction disagree at one end, which may indicate a read error. The V gene is TRBV5-1, the J gene TRBJ1-2; 10 bases agree with TRBD1. This CDR3 has 14 amino acids. CDR1 and CDR2 (germline): SGHRS, YFSETQ. CDR3 DNA: TGCGCCAGCAGGGAGTCTGTAAGGACAGGGGGTCCGTACTTC. It translates to CASRESVRTGGPYF.

The V gene is TRBV3-1 (or the pseudogene TRBV3-2), the J gene TRBJ1-1, with TRBD1 matching 7 bases. Trimming took 3 bases from V and 0 from J; bases not matched to a gene: 7. The CDR3 contains 16 residues. Germline V gene sequence: CDR1 LGHDT, CDR2 YNNKEL (reference sequence). CDR3: CASSQIGQAVNTEAFF. CDR3 bases: TGTGCCAGCAGCCAGATAGGACAGGCGGTGAACACTGAAGCTTTCTTT.

About this clone: One junction end does not reproduce the germline sequence, and a read error may be involved. The chain joins TRBV2 to TRBJ2-7; 7 bases agree with TRBD2. The CDR3 covers 13 residues. Per the germline V gene, CDR1 is SNHLY and CDR2 is FYNNEI. In nucleotides, the CDR3 is TGTGCCTGCAGACTAGCACGTCTGGACGAGCAGTACTTC. Translating it yields CACRLARLDEQYF.

The V and J genes are TRBV5-8 and TRBJ2-5; TRBD2 matches at 7 bases. The CDR3 is made up of 13 amino acids. Unmatched junction bases numbered 4, after V lost 3 bases and J lost 5 bases. CDR1 and CDR2 (germline): SGHTS, YDEGEE. The CDR3 nucleotides are TGTGCCAGCAGCTGGGGGGGGATCGAGACCCAGTACTTC. It translates to CASSWGGIETQYF.

This clone was found a few times. The chain links TRBV5-1 to TRBJ2-1; 16 bases agree with TRBD2. Germline lookup yields CDR1 SGHRS and CDR2 YFSETQ. There are 18 residues in the CDR3. Trimming cost V 3 bases and J 0 bases; bases outside gene matches: 3. CDR3 amino acids: CASSSGLAGGNSYNEQFF. The CDR3 bases are TGCGCCAGCAGCTCGGGACTAGCGGGGGGGAACTCCTACAATGAGCAGTTCTTC.

The chain uses TRBV28 and TRBJ2-7; 9 positions agree with TRBD1. The CDR3 contains 17 residues. The germline V gene encodes CDR1 MDHEN and CDR2 SYDVKM. V was clipped by 10 bases and J by 5 bases; unmatched bases: 21. The CDR3: CATGDQNYRGRRDEQYF. The CDR3 DNA reads as TGTGCCACCGGGGACCAGAACTACAGGGGGCGTAGGGACGAGCAGTACTTC.